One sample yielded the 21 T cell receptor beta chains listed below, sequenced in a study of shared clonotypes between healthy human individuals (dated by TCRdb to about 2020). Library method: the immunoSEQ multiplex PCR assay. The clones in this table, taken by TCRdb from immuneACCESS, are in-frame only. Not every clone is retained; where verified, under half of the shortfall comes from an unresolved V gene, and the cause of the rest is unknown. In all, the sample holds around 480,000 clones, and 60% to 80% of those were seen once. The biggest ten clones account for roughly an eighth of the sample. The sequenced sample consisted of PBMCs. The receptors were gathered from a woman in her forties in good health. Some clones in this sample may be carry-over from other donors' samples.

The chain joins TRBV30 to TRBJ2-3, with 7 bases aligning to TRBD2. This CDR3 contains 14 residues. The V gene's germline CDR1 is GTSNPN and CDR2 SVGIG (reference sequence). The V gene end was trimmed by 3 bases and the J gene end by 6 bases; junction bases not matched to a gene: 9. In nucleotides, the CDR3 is TGTGCCTGGAGCATGGGGGGGGACCACGATACGCAGTATTTT. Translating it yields CAWSMGGDHDTQYF.

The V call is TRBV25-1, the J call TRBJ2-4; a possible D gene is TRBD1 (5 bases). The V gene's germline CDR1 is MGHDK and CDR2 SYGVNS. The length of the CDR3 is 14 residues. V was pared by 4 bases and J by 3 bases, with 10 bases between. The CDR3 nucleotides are TGTGCCAGCAGTGCCTCGGACAACAAAAACATTCAGTACTTC. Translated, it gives CASSASDNKNIQYF.

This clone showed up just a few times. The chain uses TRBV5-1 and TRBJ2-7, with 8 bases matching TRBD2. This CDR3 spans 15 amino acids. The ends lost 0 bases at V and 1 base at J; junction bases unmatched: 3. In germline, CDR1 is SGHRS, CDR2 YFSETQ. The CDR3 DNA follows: TGCGCCAGCAGCTTGGAGGTAGCGGGGTCCTACGAGCAGTACTTC. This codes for CASSLEVAGSYEQYF.

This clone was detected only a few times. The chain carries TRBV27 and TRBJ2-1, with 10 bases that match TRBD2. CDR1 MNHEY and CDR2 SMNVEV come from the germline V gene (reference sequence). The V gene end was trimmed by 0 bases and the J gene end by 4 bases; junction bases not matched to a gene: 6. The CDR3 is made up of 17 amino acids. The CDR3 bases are TGTGCCAGCAGTTTATCGCTTTCGGGACTAGCGTACAATGAGCAGTTCTTC. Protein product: CASSLSLSGLAYNEQFF.

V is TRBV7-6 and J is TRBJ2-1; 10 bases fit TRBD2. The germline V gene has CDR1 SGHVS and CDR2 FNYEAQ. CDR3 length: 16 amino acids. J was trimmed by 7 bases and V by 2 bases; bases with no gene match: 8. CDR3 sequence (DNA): TGTGCCAGCAGCTTATGGACGGGACTAGCGATTAATGAGCAGTTCTTC. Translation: CASSLWTGLAINEQFF.

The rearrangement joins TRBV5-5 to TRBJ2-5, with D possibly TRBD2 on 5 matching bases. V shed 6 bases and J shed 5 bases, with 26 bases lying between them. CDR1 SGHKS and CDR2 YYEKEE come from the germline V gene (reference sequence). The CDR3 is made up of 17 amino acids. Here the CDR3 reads CASTPRAGVPVKETQYF. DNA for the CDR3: TGTGCCAGCACCCCTCGCGCCGGGGTCCCAGTTAAGGAGACCCAGTACTTC.

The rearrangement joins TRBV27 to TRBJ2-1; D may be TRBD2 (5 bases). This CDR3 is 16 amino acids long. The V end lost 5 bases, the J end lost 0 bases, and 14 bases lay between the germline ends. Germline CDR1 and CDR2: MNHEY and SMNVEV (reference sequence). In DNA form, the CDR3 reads TGTGCCAGCAGTCCATATGGACTGAGCTCCTACAATGAGCAGTTCTTC. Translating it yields CASSPYGLSSYNEQFF.

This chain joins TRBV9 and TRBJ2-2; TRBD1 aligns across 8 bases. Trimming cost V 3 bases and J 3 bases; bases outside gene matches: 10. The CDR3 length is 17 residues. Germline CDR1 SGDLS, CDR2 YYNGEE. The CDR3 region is CASSALPGGFDTGELFF. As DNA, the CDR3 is TGTGCCAGCAGCGCCCTCCCAGGGGGCTTCGACACCGGGGAGCTGTTTTTT.

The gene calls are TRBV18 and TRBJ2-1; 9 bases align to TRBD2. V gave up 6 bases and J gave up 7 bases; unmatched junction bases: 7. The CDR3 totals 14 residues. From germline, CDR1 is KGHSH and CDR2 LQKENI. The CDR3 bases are TGTGCCAGCTCGGCTACGGGACTAGCAAATGAGCAGTTCTTC. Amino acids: CASSATGLANEQFF.

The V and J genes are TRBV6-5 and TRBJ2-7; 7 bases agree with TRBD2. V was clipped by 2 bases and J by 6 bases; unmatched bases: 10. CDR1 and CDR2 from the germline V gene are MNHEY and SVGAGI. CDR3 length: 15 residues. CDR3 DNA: TGTGCCAGCAGTTACGGCTCCGGACTAGTTTTCGAGCAGTACTTC. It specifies CASSYGSGLVFEQYF.

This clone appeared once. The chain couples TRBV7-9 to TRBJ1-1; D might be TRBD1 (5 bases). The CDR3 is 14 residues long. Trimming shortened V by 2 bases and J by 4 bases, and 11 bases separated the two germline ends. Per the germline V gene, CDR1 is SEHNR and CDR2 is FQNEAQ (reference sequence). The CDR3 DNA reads TGTGCCAGCAGCTTAATGGAGGGGATCACTGAAGCTTTCTTT. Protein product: CASSLMEGITEAFF.

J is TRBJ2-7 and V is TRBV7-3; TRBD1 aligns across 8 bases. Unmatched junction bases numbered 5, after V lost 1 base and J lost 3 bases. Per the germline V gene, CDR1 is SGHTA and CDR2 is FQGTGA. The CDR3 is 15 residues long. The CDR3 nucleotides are TGTGCCAGCAGCTTAAGTGGACAGGGCCTCTACGAGCAGTACTTC. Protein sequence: CASSLSGQGLYEQYF.

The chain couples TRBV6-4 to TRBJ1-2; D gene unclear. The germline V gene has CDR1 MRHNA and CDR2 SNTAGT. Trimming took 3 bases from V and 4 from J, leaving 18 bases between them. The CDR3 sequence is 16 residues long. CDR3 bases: TGTGCCAGCAGTGAAAGTGGCGAGGTTGACCCCTATGGCTACACCTTC. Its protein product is CASSESGEVDPYGYTF.

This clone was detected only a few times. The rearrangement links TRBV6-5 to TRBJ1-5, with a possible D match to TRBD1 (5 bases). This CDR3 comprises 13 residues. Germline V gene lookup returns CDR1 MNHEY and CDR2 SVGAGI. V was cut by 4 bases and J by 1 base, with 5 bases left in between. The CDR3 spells CASSWGSNQPQHF. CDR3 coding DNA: TGTGCCAGCAGTTGGGGCAGCAATCAGCCCCAGCATTTT.

The CDR3 DNA reads TGTGCCAGCACCAACGTAGGGGGCACTCAGCCCCAGCATTTT. This encodes CASTNVGGTQPQHF. The rearrangement joins TRBV14 to TRBJ1-5, with TRBD1 matching 7 bases. Trimming cost V 7 bases and J 6 bases; bases outside gene matches: 9. This CDR3 has 14 residues. Germline CDR1 reads SGHDN; CDR2 reads FVKESK.

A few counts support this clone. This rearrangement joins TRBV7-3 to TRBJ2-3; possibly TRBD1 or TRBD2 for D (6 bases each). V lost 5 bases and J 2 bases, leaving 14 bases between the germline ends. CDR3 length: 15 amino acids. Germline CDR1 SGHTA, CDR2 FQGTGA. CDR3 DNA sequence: TGTGCCAGCAGCCCCTTCGGGGGCGCCACAGATACGCAGTATTTT. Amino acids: CASSPFGGATDTQYF. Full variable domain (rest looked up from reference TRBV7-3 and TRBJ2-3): GAGVSQTPSNKVTEKGKYVELRCDPISGHTALYWYRQSLGQGPEFLIYFQGTGAADDSGLPNDRFFAVRPEGSVSTLKIQRTERGDSAVYLCASSPFGGATDTQYFGPGTRLTVL.

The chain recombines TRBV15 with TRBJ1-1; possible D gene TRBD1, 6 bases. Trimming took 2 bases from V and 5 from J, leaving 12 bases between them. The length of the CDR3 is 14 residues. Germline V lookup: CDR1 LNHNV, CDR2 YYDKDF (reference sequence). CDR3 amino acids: CATSRPTGRTEAFF. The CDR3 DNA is TGTGCCACCAGCAGACCAACAGGGAGGACTGAAGCTTTCTTT.

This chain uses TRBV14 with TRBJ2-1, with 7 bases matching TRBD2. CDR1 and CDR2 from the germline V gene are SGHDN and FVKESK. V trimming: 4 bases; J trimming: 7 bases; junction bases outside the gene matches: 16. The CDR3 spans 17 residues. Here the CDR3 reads CASSRAMGLAAGNEQFF. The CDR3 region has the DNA TGTGCCAGCAGCCGGGCCATGGGGCTAGCGGCAGGGAATGAGCAGTTCTTC.

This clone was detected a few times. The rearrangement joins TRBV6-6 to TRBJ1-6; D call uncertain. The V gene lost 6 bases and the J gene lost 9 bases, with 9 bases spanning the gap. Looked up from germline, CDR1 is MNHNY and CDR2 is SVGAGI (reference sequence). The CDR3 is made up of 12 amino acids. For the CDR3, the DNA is TGTGCCAGCAGGCCTGGGAGTTCACCCCTCCACTTT. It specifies CASRPGSSPLHF.

CDR3 sequence reads: CASSEGDDDWETQYF. The CDR3 DNA reads as TGCGCCAGCAGCGAGGGGGACGATGACTGGGAGACCCAGTACTTC. The genes are TRBV5-1 and TRBJ2-5; a weak D match, TRBD1 (6 bases). Germline V CDR1 and CDR2: SGHRS, YFSETQ. Trimming left V 4 bases short and J 5 bases short, with 18 bases between. This CDR3 is built from 15 residues.

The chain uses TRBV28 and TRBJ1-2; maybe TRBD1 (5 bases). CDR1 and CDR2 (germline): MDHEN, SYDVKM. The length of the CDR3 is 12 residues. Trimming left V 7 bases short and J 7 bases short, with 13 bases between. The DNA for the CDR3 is TGTGCCAGCACCGCAGGACAAATTGGCTACACCTTC. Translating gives CASTAGQIGYTF.